A selection of T cell receptor beta chains follows, all from one sample in a study of CD8+CD57+ T cells in acquired aplastic anemia. From the reads, TCRdb called clonotypes with MiXCR, one entry per CDR3 protein. The sample yields roughly 500,000 distinct CDR3 sequences, over 25% seen once. Sequences were obtained from sorted CD4+, CD8+, or CD8+CD57+ T cells (not recorded which) from PBMCs. Every receptor here comes from a human donor with aplastic anemia. CDR3s include the opening cysteine and the closing phenylalanine or tryptophan. A D gene is named only where the DNA matches it firmly. Clone size is given for some rows only: seen once, a few or many times, or a class if the clone is expanded.

size: few
D: .
V: TRBV9
J: TRBJ1-2
DNA: TGTGCCAGCAGCCCCTATACTATTAACTATGGCTACACCTTC
CDR3: CASSPYTINYGYTF

size: .
D: .
V: TRBV5-4
J: TRBJ2-7
DNA: TGTGCCAGCAGCGAAGCCCACGAGCAGTACTTC
CDR3: CASSEAHEQYF

size: many
D: .
V: TRBV7-3
J: TRBJ1-2
DNA: TGTGCCAGCAGCTCCCAAAGGGGGTATGGCTACACCTTC
CDR3: CASSSQRGYGYTF

size: many
D: TRBD1
V: TRBV29-1
J: TRBJ2-3
DNA: TGCAGCGTTGTTGGGGACAGGGTCCAAGGACCCACAGATACGCAGTATTTT
CDR3: CSVVGDRVQGPTDTQYF

size: many
D: .
V: TRBV13
J: TRBJ1-2
DNA: TGTGCCAGCAGCTTAAGGTCTAACTATGGCTACACCTTC
CDR3: CASSLRSNYGYTF

size: .
D: .
V: TRBV30
J: TRBJ1-2
DNA: TGTGCCTGGAGTGGAGACGGGGGCGAAGTTCGTGGCTACACCTTC
CDR3: CAWSGDGGEVRGYTF

size: .
D: .
V: TRBV19
J: TRBJ2-7
DNA: TGTGCCAGTAGCACCACCTCAAGGTCAACCTACGAGCAGTACTTC
CDR3: CASSTTSRSTYEQYF

size: .
D: .
V: TRBV2
J: TRBJ2-3
DNA: TGTGCCAGCAGTTACCGGGACACGAGGACAGATACGCAGTATTTT
CDR3: CASSYRDTRTDTQYF

size: many
D: .
V: TRBV20-1
J: TRBJ1-5
DNA: TGCAGTGCTAGGGACGGCAATCAGCCCCAGCATTTT
CDR3: CSARDGNQPQHF

size: once
D: .
V: TRBV10-3
J: TRBJ1-2
DNA: TGTGCCATCAGAGGGTTGAGGACTTGCTATGGCTACACCTTC
CDR3: CAIRGLRTCYGYTF

size: .
D: .
V: TRBV2
J: TRBJ1-2
DNA: TGTGCCAGCTCACCAAAAAATGACAGGACCTATGGCTACACCTTC
CDR3: CASSPKNDRTYGYTF

size: .
D: TRBD1
V: TRBV10-3
J: TRBJ1-6
DNA: TGTGCCATCGGACGGGACAGGGCTAATTCACCCCTTCACTTT
CDR3: CAIGRDRANSPLHF

size: many
D: TRBD1
V: TRBV29-1
J: TRBJ1-2
DNA: TGCAGCGTTGATCATACAGGGGAAAATTATGGCTACACCTTC
CDR3: CSVDHTGENYGYTF

size: .
D: TRBD1
V: TRBV10-3
J: TRBJ1-4
DNA: TGTGCCTCTAACGGACAGGGGAGGGGTGAAAAACTGTTTTTT
CDR3: CASNGQGRGEKLFF

size: many
D: TRBD1
V: TRBV10-3
J: TRBJ1-1
DNA: TGTGCCATCAGTGGGGAAGGGGACAGGGGGGCCACTGAAGCTTTCTTT
CDR3: CAISGEGDRGATEAFF

size: .
D: .
V: TRBV11-2
J: TRBJ1-4
DNA: TGTGCCAGCAGCTTAGATCTCCCGGATTTGGGAAAACTGTTTTTT
CDR3: CASSLDLPDLGKLFF

size: .
D: TRBD1
V: TRBV12-3/TRBV12-4
J: TRBJ1-2
DNA: TGTGCCAGCAGCCCGGACAGGGCGGCTCTTGGGCATGGCTACACCTTC
CDR3: CASSPDRAALGHGYTF

size: .
D: .
V: TRBV25-1
J: TRBJ1-2
DNA: TGTGCCAGCAGTTCCCACTTTTGGGGCTACACCTTC
CDR3: CASSSHFWGYTF

size: .
D: .
V: TRBV9
J: TRBJ1-3
DNA: TGTGCCAGCAGCGTATCAGACTCTGGAAACACCATATATTTT
CDR3: CASSVSDSGNTIYF

size: many
D: TRBD1
V: TRBV20-1
J: TRBJ1-2
DNA: TGCAGTGCGAGGGCACAGGGGAATAACTATGGCTACACCTTC
CDR3: CSARAQGNNYGYTF

size: many
D: .
V: TRBV24-1
J: TRBJ1-2
DNA: TGTGCCACCAGTTTCAAGATGGGACGGAACGAGGAGGGCTACACCTTC
CDR3: CATSFKMGRNEEGYTF

size: many
D: .
V: TRBV7-2
J: TRBJ2-7
DNA: TGTGCCAGCAGGCTACTAGCTTCCTACGAGCAGTACTTC
CDR3: CASRLLASYEQYF

size: few
D: .
V: TRBV19
J: TRBJ2-7
DNA: TGTGCCAGAAAACCCCGCCAGGGAGAATACGAGCAGTACTTC
CDR3: CARKPRQGEYEQYF

size: few
D: TRBD1
V: TRBV6-4
J: TRBJ1-2
DNA: TGTGCCAACCTAGACAGGGGACTTAACGATGGCTACACCTTC
CDR3: CANLDRGLNDGYTF

size: few
D: .
V: TRBV28
J: TRBJ2-5
DNA: TGTGCCAGCAGTTCCAGCGATTCATTACCACCGGGGACCCAGTACTTC
CDR3: CASSSSDSLPPGTQYF

size: many
D: TRBD2
V: TRBV20-1
J: TRBJ2-7
DNA: TGCAGTGCTTCGTGGACTAGCGGGGAGAACGAGCAGTACTTC
CDR3: CSASWTSGENEQYF

size: .
D: .
V: TRBV10-3
J: TRBJ1-2
DNA: TGTGCCAGCACCTTAACTTGGACGGCTAACTATGGCTACACCTTC
CDR3: CASTLTWTANYGYTF

size: .
D: .
V: TRBV19
J: TRBJ1-2
DNA: TGTGCCAGTAGCCCAGCCTTTTCAGGGGTTGGCTACACCTTC
CDR3: CASSPAFSGVGYTF

size: .
D: TRBD1
V: TRBV3-1
J: TRBJ2-5
DNA: TGTGCCAGCAGCCCACCCCGACAGGGGCCGGCGGGAGAGACCCAGTACTTC
CDR3: CASSPPRQGPAGETQYF

size: many
D: .
V: TRBV19
J: TRBJ2-3
DNA: TGTGCCAGTAGTATAGTTGGGTTTAGCGATACGCAGTATTTT
CDR3: CASSIVGFSDTQYF

size: .
D: TRBD2
V: TRBV29-1
J: TRBJ2-7
DNA: TGCAGCGTCCAGTCCGTTACGGGGGGAGAGCAGTACTTC
CDR3: CSVQSVTGGEQYF

size: .
D: TRBD2
V: TRBV3-1
J: TRBJ2-1
DNA: TGTGCCAGCAGCCAAATAGCGGGAGGGTGGGCTGAGCAGTTCTTC
CDR3: CASSQIAGGWAEQFF

size: few
D: TRBD1
V: TRBV7-2
J: TRBJ1-2
DNA: TGTGCCAGCACTCCGGGACAGGGCTTCCGCTATGGCTACACCTTC
CDR3: CASTPGQGFRYGYTF

size: .
D: .
V: TRBV29-1
J: TRBJ2-5
DNA: TGCAGCGTAACCAGGGCGGGGGCGGACGAGACCCAGTACTTC
CDR3: CSVTRAGADETQYF

size: few
D: TRBD2
V: TRBV20-1
J: TRBJ2-1
DNA: TGCAGTTCCAGCGGGATATATGAGCAGTTCTTC
CDR3: CSSSGIYEQFF

size: .
D: TRBD2
V: TRBV4-1
J: TRBJ2-3
DNA: TGCGCCAGCAGCCAAGCGACTAGCCAGATGCAGTATTTT
CDR3: CASSQATSQMQYF

size: .
D: TRBD1
V: TRBV10-3
J: TRBJ2-1
DNA: TGTGCCAGCAGTTACCCAGGGACAGGGAATGAGCAGTTCTTC
CDR3: CASSYPGTGNEQFF

size: .
D: .
V: TRBV5-4
J: TRBJ1-2
DNA: TGTGCCAGCAGCCATGTGGACGGGGACTATGGCTACACCTTC
CDR3: CASSHVDGDYGYTF

size: few
D: .
V: TRBV9
J: TRBJ2-3
DNA: TGTGCCAGCAGCTCGCCGCGTAAGGGGTCATTAGGTGCGCAGTATTTT
CDR3: CASSSPRKGSLGAQYF

size: .
D: .
V: TRBV25-1
J: TRBJ1-1
DNA: TGTGCCAGCAGTGAATATGAGGCAGCCCGAGGGACTGAAGCTTTCTTT
CDR3: CASSEYEAARGTEAFF

size: .
D: TRBD1
V: TRBV24-1
J: TRBJ1-2
DNA: TGTGCCACCAGTGGGCCGACAGGGAGTTATGGCTACACCTTC
CDR3: CATSGPTGSYGYTF

size: .
D: .
V: TRBV9
J: TRBJ2-1
DNA: TGTGCCAGCAGCGTATCAGTTGTGATAGCTCAGGGTGAGCAGTTCTTC
CDR3: CASSVSVVIAQGEQFF

size: .
D: .
V: TRBV7-9
J: TRBJ2-1
DNA: TGTGCCAGCAGCTTATCGTGGGGAGTGCGCAATGAGCAGTTCTTC
CDR3: CASSLSWGVRNEQFF

size: few
D: .
V: TRBV6-5
J: TRBJ1-1
DNA: TGTGCCAGCAGTTACAGCAGGGGAAGGGCTTTCTTT
CDR3: CASSYSRGRAFF

size: .
D: .
V: TRBV24-1
J: TRBJ2-3
DNA: TGTGCCACCCCGTCGTACAGCACAGATACGCAGTATTTT
CDR3: CATPSYSTDTQYF

size: few
D: .
V: TRBV7-9
J: TRBJ1-5
DNA: TGTGCCAGCAGCTTAGAAGCGTATCAGCCCCAGCATTTT
CDR3: CASSLEAYQPQHF

size: .
D: .
V: TRBV5-1
J: TRBJ2-5
DNA: TGCGCCAGCAGCTCGCGGGCCCTCCAAGAGACCCAGTACTTC
CDR3: CASSSRALQETQYF

size: few
D: .
V: TRBV6-5
J: TRBJ1-6
DNA: TGTGCCAGCAGTTACTCTCTTAATTCACCCCTCCACTTT
CDR3: CASSYSLNSPLHF